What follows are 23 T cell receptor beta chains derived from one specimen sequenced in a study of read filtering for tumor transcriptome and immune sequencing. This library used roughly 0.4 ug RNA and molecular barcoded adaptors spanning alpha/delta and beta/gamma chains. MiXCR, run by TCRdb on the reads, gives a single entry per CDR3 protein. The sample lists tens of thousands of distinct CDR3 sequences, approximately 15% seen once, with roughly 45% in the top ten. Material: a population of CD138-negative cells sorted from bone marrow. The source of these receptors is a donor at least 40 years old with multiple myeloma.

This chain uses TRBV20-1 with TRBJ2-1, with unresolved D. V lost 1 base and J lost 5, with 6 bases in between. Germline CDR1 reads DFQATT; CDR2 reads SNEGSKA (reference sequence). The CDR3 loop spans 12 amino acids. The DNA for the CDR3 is TGCAGTGCTAGAGCCCCCAACAATGAGCAGTTCTTC. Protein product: CSARAPNNEQFF.

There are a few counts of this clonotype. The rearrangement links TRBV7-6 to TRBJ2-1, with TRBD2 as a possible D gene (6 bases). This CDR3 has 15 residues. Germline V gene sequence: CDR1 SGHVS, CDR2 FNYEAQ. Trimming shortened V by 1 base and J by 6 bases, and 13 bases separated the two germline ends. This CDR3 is CASSLVRSGCNEQFF. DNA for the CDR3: TGTGCCAGCAGCTTAGTCCGTAGCGGTTGCAATGAGCAGTTCTTC. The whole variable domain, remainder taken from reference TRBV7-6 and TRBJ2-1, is GAGVSQSPRYKVTKRGQDVALRCDPISGHVSLYWYRQALGQGPEFLTYFNYEAQQDKSGLPNDRFSAERPEGSISTLTIQRTEQRDSAMYRCASSLVRSGCNEQFFGPGTRLTVL.

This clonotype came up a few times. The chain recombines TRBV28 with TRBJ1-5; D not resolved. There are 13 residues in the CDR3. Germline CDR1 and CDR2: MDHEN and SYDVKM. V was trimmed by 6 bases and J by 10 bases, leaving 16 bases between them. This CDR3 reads CASSSNMVDPQHF. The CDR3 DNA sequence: TGTGCCAGCAGCTCCAACATGGTCGACCCCCAGCATTTT.

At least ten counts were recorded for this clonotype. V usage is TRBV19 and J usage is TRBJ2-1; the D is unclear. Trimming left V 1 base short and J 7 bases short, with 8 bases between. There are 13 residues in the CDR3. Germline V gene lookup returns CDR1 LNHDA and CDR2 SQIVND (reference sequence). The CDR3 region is CASSIALRNEQFF. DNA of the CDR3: TGTGCCAGTAGTATAGCCCTCAGGAATGAGCAGTTCTTC.

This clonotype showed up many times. The CDR3 protein is CSVLGRTNTEAFF. The CDR3 DNA is TGCAGCGTGCTGGGACGGACGAACACTGAAGCTTTCTTT. The rearrangement joins TRBV29-1 to TRBJ1-1, with D perhaps matching TRBD1 (5 bases). Trimming took 6 bases from V and 1 from J, leaving 12 bases between them. The CDR3 sequence is 13 residues long. The germline CDR1 and CDR2 sequences are SQVTM and ANQGSEA.

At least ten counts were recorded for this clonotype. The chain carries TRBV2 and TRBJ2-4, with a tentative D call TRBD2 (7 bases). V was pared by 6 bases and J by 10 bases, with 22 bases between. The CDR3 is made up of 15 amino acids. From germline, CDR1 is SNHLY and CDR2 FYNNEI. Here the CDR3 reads CASSDASGVRGIQYF. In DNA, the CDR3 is TGTGCCAGCAGCGATGCTAGCGGCGTTAGGGGGATTCAGTACTTC.

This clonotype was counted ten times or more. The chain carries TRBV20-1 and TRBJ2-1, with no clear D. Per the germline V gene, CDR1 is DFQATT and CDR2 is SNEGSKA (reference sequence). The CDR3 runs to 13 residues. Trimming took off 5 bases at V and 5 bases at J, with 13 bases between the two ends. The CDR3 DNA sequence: TGCAGTGCTGGCCCGGTCGGAGACAATGAGCAGTTCTTC. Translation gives CSAGPVGDNEQFF.

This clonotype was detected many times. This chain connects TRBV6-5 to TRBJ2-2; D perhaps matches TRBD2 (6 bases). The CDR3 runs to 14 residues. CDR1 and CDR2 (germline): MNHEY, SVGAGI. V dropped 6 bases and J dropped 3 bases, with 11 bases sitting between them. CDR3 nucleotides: TGTGCCAGCAGGGGGGAGCGGGACACCGGGGAGCTGTTTTTT. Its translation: CASRGERDTGELFF.

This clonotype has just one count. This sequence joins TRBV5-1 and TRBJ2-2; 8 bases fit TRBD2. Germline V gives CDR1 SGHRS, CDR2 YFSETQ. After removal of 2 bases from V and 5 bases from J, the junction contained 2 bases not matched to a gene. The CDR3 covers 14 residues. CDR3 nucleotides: TGCGCCAGCAGCTTTAGCGGGAAGACCGGGGAGCTGTTTTTT. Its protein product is CASSFSGKTGELFF.

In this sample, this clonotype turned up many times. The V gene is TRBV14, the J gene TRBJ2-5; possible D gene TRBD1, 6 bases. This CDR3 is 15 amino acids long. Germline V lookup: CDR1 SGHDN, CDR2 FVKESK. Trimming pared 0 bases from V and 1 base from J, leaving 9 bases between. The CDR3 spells CASSQDLGAQETQYF. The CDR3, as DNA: TGTGCCAGCAGCCAAGATCTGGGGGCCCAAGAGACCCAGTACTTC.

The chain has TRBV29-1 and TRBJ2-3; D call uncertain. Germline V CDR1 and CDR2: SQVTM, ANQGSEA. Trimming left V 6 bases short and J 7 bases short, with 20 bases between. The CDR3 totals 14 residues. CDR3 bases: TGCAGCGTCGCCCCTCCTGGAGAAAGGAATACGCAGTATTTT. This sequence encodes CSVAPPGERNTQYF.

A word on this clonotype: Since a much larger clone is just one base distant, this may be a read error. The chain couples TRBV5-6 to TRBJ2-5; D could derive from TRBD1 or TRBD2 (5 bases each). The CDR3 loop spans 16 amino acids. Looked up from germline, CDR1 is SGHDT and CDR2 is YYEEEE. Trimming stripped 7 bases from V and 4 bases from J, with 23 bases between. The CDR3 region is CASCLATAGRRETQYF. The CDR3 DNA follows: TGTGCCAGCTGCCTTGCCACCGCAGGGAGAAGAGAGACCCAGTACTTC. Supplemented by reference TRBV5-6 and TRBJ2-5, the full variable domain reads DAGVTQSPTHLIKTRGQQVTLRCSPKSGHDTVSWYQQALGQGPQFIFQYYEEEERQRGNFPDRFSGHQFPNYSSELNVNALLLGDSALYLCASCLATAGRRETQYFGPGTRLLVL.

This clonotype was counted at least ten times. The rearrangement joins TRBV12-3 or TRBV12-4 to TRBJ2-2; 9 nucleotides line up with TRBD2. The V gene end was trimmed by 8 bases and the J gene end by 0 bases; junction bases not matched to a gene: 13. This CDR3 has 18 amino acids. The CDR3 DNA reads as TGTGCCAGCTATCCCTCGAGACTAGCGGATACGAACACCGGGGAGCTGTTTTTT. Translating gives CASYPSRLADTNTGELFF.

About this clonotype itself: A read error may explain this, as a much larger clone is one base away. The CDR3 DNA is TGTGCTAGTGGTTCTGGGTCCTACGTGCAGTACTTC. Translating it yields CASGSGSYVQYF. The gene calls are TRBV12-5 and TRBJ2-7; no reliable D call. CDR3 length equals 12 residues. Germline V CDR1 and CDR2: LGHNT, FRNRAP. Looking up the rest from reference TRBV12-5 and TRBJ2-7 gives the full variable domain: DARVTQTPRHKVTEMGQEVTMRCQPILGHNTVFWYRQTMMQGLELLAYFRNRAPLDDSGMPKDRFSAEMPDATLATLKIQPSEPRDSAVYFCASGSGSYVQYFGPGTRLTVT.

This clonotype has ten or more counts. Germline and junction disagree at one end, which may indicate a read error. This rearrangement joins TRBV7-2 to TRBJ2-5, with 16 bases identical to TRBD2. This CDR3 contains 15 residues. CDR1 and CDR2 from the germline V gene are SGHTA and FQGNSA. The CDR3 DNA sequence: TGTGCCAGCAGTTACGACGGGACTAGCGGGAGGGTCCGGAACTTC. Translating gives CASSYDGTSGRVRNF.

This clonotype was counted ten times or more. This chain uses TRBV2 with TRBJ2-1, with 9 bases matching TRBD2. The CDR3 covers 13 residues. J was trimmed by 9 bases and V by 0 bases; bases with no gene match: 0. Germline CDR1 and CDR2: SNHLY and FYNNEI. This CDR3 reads CASSEARGGEQFF. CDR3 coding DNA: TGTGCCAGCAGTGAAGCGCGGGGGGGTGAGCAGTTCTTC.

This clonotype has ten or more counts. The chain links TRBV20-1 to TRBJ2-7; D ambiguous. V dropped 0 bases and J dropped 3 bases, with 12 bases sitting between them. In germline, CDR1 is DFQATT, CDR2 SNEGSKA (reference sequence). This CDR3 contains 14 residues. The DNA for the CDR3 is TGCAGTGCTAGAGATCAGCGTATACTCTACGAGCAGTACTTC. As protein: CSARDQRILYEQYF.

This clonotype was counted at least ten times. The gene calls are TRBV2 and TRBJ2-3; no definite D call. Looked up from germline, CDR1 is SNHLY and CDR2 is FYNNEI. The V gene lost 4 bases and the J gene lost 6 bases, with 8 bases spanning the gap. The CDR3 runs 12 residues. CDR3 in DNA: TGTGCCAGCAGTGTGAAGCTGGATACGCAGTATTTT. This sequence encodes CASSVKLDTQYF.

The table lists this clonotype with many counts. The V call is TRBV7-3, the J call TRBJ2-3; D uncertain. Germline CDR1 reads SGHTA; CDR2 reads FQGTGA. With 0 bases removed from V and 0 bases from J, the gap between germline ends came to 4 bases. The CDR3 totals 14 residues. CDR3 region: CASSLTRSTDTQYF. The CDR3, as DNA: TGTGCCAGCAGCTTAACTAGAAGCACAGATACGCAGTATTTT. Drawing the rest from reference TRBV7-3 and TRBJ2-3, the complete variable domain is GAGVSQTPSNKVTEKGKYVELRCDPISGHTALYWYRQSLGQGPEFLIYFQGTGAADDSGLPNDRFFAVRPEGSVSTLKIQRTERGDSAVYLCASSLTRSTDTQYFGPGTRLTVL.

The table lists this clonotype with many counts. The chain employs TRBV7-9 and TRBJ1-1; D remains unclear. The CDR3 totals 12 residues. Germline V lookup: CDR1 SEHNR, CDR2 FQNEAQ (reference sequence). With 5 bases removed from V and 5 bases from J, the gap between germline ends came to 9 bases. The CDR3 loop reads CASSPTHTEAFF. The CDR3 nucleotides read TGTGCCAGCAGCCCCACTCATACTGAAGCTTTCTTT.

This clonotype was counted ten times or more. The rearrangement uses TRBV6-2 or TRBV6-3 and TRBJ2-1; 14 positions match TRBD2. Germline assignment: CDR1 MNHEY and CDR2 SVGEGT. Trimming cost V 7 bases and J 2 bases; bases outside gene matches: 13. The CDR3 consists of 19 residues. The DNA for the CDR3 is TGTGCCAGCACCCTCCCAGGACTAGCGGGAGGTGGGACCTACAATGAGCAGTTCTTC. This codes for CASTLPGLAGGGTYNEQFF.

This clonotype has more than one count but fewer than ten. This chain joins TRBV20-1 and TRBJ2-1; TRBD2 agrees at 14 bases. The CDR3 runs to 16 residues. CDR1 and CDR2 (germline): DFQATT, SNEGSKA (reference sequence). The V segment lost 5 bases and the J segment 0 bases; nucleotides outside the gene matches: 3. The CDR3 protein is CSASGTSGSSYNEQFF. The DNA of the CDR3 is TGCAGTGCTTCCGGGACTAGCGGGAGCTCCTACAATGAGCAGTTCTTC.

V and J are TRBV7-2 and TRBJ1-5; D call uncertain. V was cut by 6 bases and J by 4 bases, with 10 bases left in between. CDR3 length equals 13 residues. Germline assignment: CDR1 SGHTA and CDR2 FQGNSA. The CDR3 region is CASSSQQNQPQHF. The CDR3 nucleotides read TGTGCCAGCAGTTCACAGCAGAATCAGCCCCAGCATTTT.